Presented here are 7 T cell receptor beta chains from one specimen sequenced in a study of cytomegalovirus exposure and HLA in healthy donors. The PCR was carried out with 60 Vbeta primers and 13 Jbeta primers. Some clones are missing from TCRdb's copy, which holds only in-frame ones; the method was immunoSEQ multiplex PCR. This table holds around 100,000 clones. Sequences were obtained from PBMCs. These receptors came from a woman aged 25 to 45 in good health and CMV-seronegative.

The chain is built from TRBV29-1 and TRBJ2-5, with TRBD1 matching over 8 bases. The J call could be wrong; TRBJ2-7 is a better fit for the DNA end. CDR3 length equals 14 residues. In germline, CDR1 is SQVTM, CDR2 ANQGSEA. The CDR3 coding sequence is TGCAGCGTGGAGGGACAGGAGAGCTCCTACGAGCAGTACTTC. This gives the protein CSVEGQESSYEQYF.

The chain has TRBV7-2 and TRBJ1-4; the D gene is possibly TRBD1 (5 bases). Germline V gene lookup returns CDR1 SGHTA and CDR2 FQGNSA. The V end was cut by 5 bases, the J end by 8 bases, with 12 bases between. This CDR3 spans 13 amino acids. The CDR3 protein is CASSTPGGEKLFF. For the CDR3, the DNA is TGTGCCAGCAGCACCCCTGGGGGGGAAAAACTGTTTTTT.

The chain carries TRBV7-2 and TRBJ2-5; D is ambiguous. Between the trimmed V and J ends, which lost 4 bases and 7 bases, there was a span of 13 bases. This CDR3 comprises 13 residues. Germline CDR1 is SGHTA and CDR2 is FQGNSA. This chain's CDR3 is CASSSDPTGTQYF. The CDR3 DNA follows: TGTGCCAGCAGCTCAGACCCGACGGGGACCCAGTACTTC. Drawing the rest from reference TRBV7-2 and TRBJ2-5, the complete variable domain is GAGVSQSPSNKVTEKGKDVELRCDPISGHTALYWYRQSLGQGLEFLIYFQGNSAPDKSGLPSDRFSAERTGGSVSTLTIQRTQQEDSAVYLCASSSDPTGTQYFGPGTRLLVL.

The rearrangement joins TRBV5-1 to TRBJ2-1, with 14 bases that match TRBD2. Germline V gene data show CDR1 as SGHRS and CDR2 as YFSETQ. The length of the CDR3 is 17 residues. The V segment lost 4 bases and the J segment 7 bases; nucleotides outside the gene matches: 10. The CDR3 region is CASSLLPTSGRGNEQFF. The CDR3 nucleotides read TGCGCCAGCAGCCTGCTACCGACTAGCGGGAGGGGAAATGAGCAGTTCTTC. The full variable domain, in which reference TRBV5-1 and TRBJ2-1 provide the parts outside the CDR3, is KAGVTQTPRYLIKTRGQQVTLSCSPISGHRSVSWYQQTPGQGLQFLFEYFSETQRNKGNFPGRFSGRQFSNSRSEMNVSTLELGDSALYLCASSLLPTSGRGNEQFFGPGTRLTVL.

The chain links TRBV27 to TRBJ2-7; 7 nucleotides match TRBD1. This CDR3 has 14 amino acids. The J segment lost 2 bases and the V segment lost 1 base, leaving 2 bases of the junction unmatched. Germline assignment: CDR1 MNHEY and CDR2 SMNVEV (reference sequence). CDR3 region: CASSLWDSPYEQYF. As DNA, the CDR3 is TGTGCCAGCAGTTTATGGGACAGTCCCTACGAGCAGTACTTC.

This rearrangement joins TRBV10-2 to TRBJ1-6; unclear D gene. V was trimmed by 3 bases and J by 4 bases, leaving 4 bases between them. This CDR3 has 13 amino acids. Germline V gene sequence: CDR1 WSHSY, CDR2 SAAADI. CDR3 protein: CASSEAYNSPLHF. DNA of the CDR3: TGCGCCAGCAGTGAAGCTTATAATTCACCCCTCCACTTT.

The gene calls are TRBV27 and TRBJ2-1; 14 bases are a match to TRBD2. The germline V gene encodes CDR1 MNHEY and CDR2 SMNVEV (reference sequence). The CDR3 contains 16 residues. Germline trimming cut 5 bases from V and 8 bases from J; bases unmatched to any gene: 8. In DNA, the CDR3 is TGTGCCAGCAGTCAACCGGGACTAGCGGGAGCTCATGAGCAGTTCTTC. The encoded protein is CASSQPGLAGAHEQFF.